The text below deals with one TCR beta chain. This record comes from a study of chemoradiotherapy in HPV16-positive cancers. CDR3 length: 16 residues. The J segment lost 3 bases and the V segment lost 4 bases, leaving 9 bases of the junction unmatched. Germline lookup yields CDR1 SGHRS and CDR2 YFSETQ. Method: immunoSEQ multiplex PCR; TCRdb's copy keeps in-frame clones and lacks some. The sample lists about 980 clones, about 93% occurring once. The chain uses TRBV5-1 and TRBJ2-1; 8 bases agree with TRBD1. The source of this sequence is a human donor with HPV-associated anogenital cancer. Here the sequenced sample was tumor tissue, taken from a patient who underwent chemoradiotherapy. The CDR3 loop is CASSPLGTGFYNEQFF. CDR3 DNA: TGCGCCAGCAGCCCGCTCGGGACAGGCTTCTACAATGAGCAGTTCTTC.